The rows below give T cell receptor beta chains drawn from one sample of a study of breast tumors, draining lymph nodes, adjacent tissues. MiXCR, applied by TCRdb to the multiplex PCR reads, yields one record per CDR3 protein. The sample contains fewer than 25,000 distinct CDR3 sequences, approximately 75% of which appear only once. The sequenced material came from tumor-adjacent breast tissue. The receptors here all came from a female donor with breast cancer. Some clones in this sample may be carry-over from other donors' samples. CDR3s include the opening cysteine and the closing phenylalanine or tryptophan. The D gene is left open where the match is weak. Clone size is not always given. Where it is, it says once, few, many or a class for expanded clones.

few	TRBJ2-3	.	TRBV19	13	TGTGCCAGTAGACTGACAGGGACTGATACGCAGTATTTT	CASRLTGTDTQYF
.	TRBJ2-5	.	TRBV4-1	18	TGCGCCAGCAGCCAAGATCTGGCGGGTTCGGGTTTAATAGAGACCCAGTACTTC	CASSQDLAGSGLIETQYF
.	TRBJ2-2	TRBD2	TRBV20-1	15	TGCAGTGCTAGAGGGAGCGGGAGGGCCTCCGGGGAGCTGTTTTTT	CSARGSGRASGELFF
.	TRBJ2-3	.	TRBV11-3	14	TGTGCCAGCAGATTGAACAGGCACACAGATACGCAGTATTTT	CASRLNRHTDTQYF
.	TRBJ2-7	TRBD2	TRBV20-1	16	TGCAGTGCTAGTCCCGGGATTAGCGGGAGGGCCTCCGAGCAGTACTTC	CSASPGISGRASEQYF
once	TRBJ2-1	.	TRBV12-3/TRBV12-4	15	TGTGCCAGCAGTCGCGGGACACCCTCCTACAATGAGCAGTTCTTC	CASSRGTPSYNEQFF
.	TRBJ2-1	TRBD2	TRBV9	17	TGTGCCAGCAGCGTAGCCACGGGACTAGCGGGATCGAATGAGCAGTTCTTC	CASSVATGLAGSNEQFF
medium-sized	TRBJ2-5	.	TRBV7-2	14	TGTGCCAGCAGCTTAGCAAGTCGAGAAGAGACCCAGTACTTC	CASSLASREETQYF
medium-sized	TRBJ1-6	.	TRBV7-8	13	TGTGCCAGCAGCTCCAGGGACCATTCACCCCTCCACTTT	CASSSRDHSPLHF
.	TRBJ2-7	.	TRBV5-1	13	TGCGCCAGCAGCCGTGATCAGCTGAACGAGCAGTACTTC	CASSRDQLNEQYF
.	TRBJ2-7	.	TRBV9	15	TGTGCCAGCTCTCCCGCCCCCTACAGCCCCTACGAGCAGTACTTC	CASSPAPYSPYEQYF
.	TRBJ2-7	.	TRBV6-1	15	TGTACCGGCAGCGTAGGAGCGGGTGAACGATACGAGCAGTACTTC	CTGSVGAGERYEQYF
.	TRBJ1-4	TRBD1	TRBV20-1	12	TGCAGTGCTAGAGGAGGGACAGGGTTTGTAGCTTTT	CSARGGTGFVAF
.	TRBJ2-7	.	TRBV6-1	14	TGTGCCAGCAGTGAATGGGGGGGCAGGTTAGGGCAGTACTTC	CASSEWGGRLGQYF
.	TRBJ2-7	.	TRBV20-1	15	TGCAGTGCTAGAGCCGAGGACAGAAGCTCCTACGAGCAGTACTTC	CSARAEDRSSYEQYF
.	TRBJ2-1	.	TRBV10-3	14	TGTGCCACCTCTCTCGTCCGCACCTACAATGAGCAGTTCTTC	CATSLVRTYNEQFF
.	TRBJ2-7	.	TRBV6-5	9	TGTGCCAGCAGTTACGAGCAGTACTTC	CASSYEQYF
.	TRBJ2-7	TRBD2	TRBV20-1	15	TGCAGTGCTAGAGATGAGGGACTAGGGAGCTACGAGCAGTACTTC	CSARDEGLGSYEQYF
once	TRBJ2-1	TRBD2	TRBV5-1	18	TGCGCCAGCAGCTTCCTGTCGACTAGCGGGACCAAATACAATGAGCAGTTCTTC	CASSFLSTSGTKYNEQFF
many	TRBJ2-7	TRBD2	TRBV28	14	TGTGCCAGCAGATCCGGGACTAGCGGTTACGAGCAGTACTTC	CASRSGTSGYEQYF
many	TRBJ2-1	TRBD1	TRBV19	14	TGTGCCAGTAGTCCACCACAGGGGGCAAATGAGCAGTTCTTC	CASSPPQGANEQFF
.	TRBJ2-5	TRBD1	TRBV5-1	13	TGCGCCAGCAGCGGGGACAGACAAGAGACCCAGTACTTC	CASSGDRQETQYF
.	TRBJ2-5	TRBD2	TRBV9	16	TGTGCCAGCAGCGTTGGAGGGTTTTTAGCGGGAGAGACCCAGTACTTC	CASSVGGFLAGETQYF
.	TRBJ2-7	.	TRBV29-1	12	TGCAACGTTGAGGGGGATACCTACGAGCAGTACTTC	CNVEGDTYEQYF
.	TRBJ2-7	TRBD2	TRBV11-2	13	TGTGCCAGCAGGCTAGCGGGTAGCAACGAGCAGTACTTC	CASRLAGSNEQYF
.	TRBJ2-7	TRBD2	TRBV6-2/TRBV6-3	13	TGTGCCTCAAAGGGGAGCGGGAGGTACGAGCAGTACTTC	CASKGSGRYEQYF
once	TRBJ2-1	TRBD2	TRBV11-1	14	TGTGCCAGCAGCTTGGCGGGAGGGCGAAATGAGCAGTTCTTC	CASSLAGGRNEQFF
.	TRBJ2-5	TRBD2	TRBV2	18	TGTGCCAGCAGTGAGCCTAGCGGGGGGGGTAGGACGCAAGAGACCCAGTACTTC	CASSEPSGGGRTQETQYF
once	TRBJ2-2	.	TRBV6-4	15	TGTGCCAGCAGTGAAGCGCTAGGGAACACCGGGGAGCTGTTTTTT	CASSEALGNTGELFF
.	TRBJ2-5	TRBD1	TRBV24-1	14	TGTGCCACCAGTGACCCGGACAGGGGGGAGACCCAGTACTTC	CATSDPDRGETQYF
many	TRBJ2-5	TRBD1	TRBV6-1	16	TGTGCCAGCGCCCTGGTGACAGGGGGGATAGGAGAGACCCAGTACTTC	CASALVTGGIGETQYF
.	TRBJ2-3	TRBD2	TRBV7-2	15	TGTGCCAGCAGCCGAAGCGGGGCGAGCACAGATACGCAGTATTTT	CASSRSGASTDTQYF
.	TRBJ1-6	.	TRBV20-1	17	TGCAGTGCTATCCGACAGTCTCAAATCCCCCCAAATTCACCCCTCCACTTT	CSAIRQSQIPPNSPLHF
.	TRBJ1-5	TRBD1	TRBV7-9	15	TGTGCCAGCAGCTTGGGACAGTTCCTTAACCAGCCCCAGCATTTT	CASSLGQFLNQPQHF
.	TRBJ2-7	TRBD2	TRBV5-5	16	TGTGCCAGCAGCTTGGTTGGACTAGCTGGGTCCTACGAGCAGTACTTC	CASSLVGLAGSYEQYF
many	TRBJ2-3	TRBD2	TRBV20-1	16	TGCAGTGCTAGACACACTACGGGAGGGTGGGCAGATACGCAGTATTTT	CSARHTTGGWADTQYF
medium-sized	TRBJ1-2	.	TRBV7-8	15	TGTGCCAGCAGCCTCATAACCGGGACGCTGGATGGCTACACCTTC	CASSLITGTLDGYTF
.	TRBJ2-7	TRBD1	TRBV7-9	14	TGTGCCAGCAGCCGTACTGACAGGGCCCACGAGCAGTACTTC	CASSRTDRAHEQYF
.	TRBJ1-2	TRBD1	TRBV24-1	13	TGTGCCACCAGTGATACAGGGGTCTATGGCTACACCTTC	CATSDTGVYGYTF
once	TRBJ2-3	.	TRBV13	16	TGTGCCAGCAGCTTAGGTAGTGCGTCGGGGACAGATACGCAGTATTTT	CASSLGSASGTDTQYF
.	TRBJ2-3	.	TRBV5-1	14	TGCGCCAGCAGCCCCTTACTAGGAACAGATACGCAGTATTTT	CASSPLLGTDTQYF
.	TRBJ2-1	TRBD2	TRBV7-3	17	TGTGCCAGCAGCCCCACTATACTAGCGGGAGGCAAAAATGAGCAGTTCTTC	CASSPTILAGGKNEQFF
medium-sized	TRBJ1-5	.	TRBV19	15	TGTGCCAGTAGGTCGGAATCTAATAGCAATCAGCCCCAGCATTTT	CASRSESNSNQPQHF
.	TRBJ2-7	.	TRBV20-1	15	TGCAGTGCCGCCCCGGGAGCGACCTACTCCTACGAGCAGTACTTC	CSAAPGATYSYEQYF
.	TRBJ1-2	.	TRBV5-4	11	TGTGCCAGCAGCTTAGACTATGGCTACACCTTC	CASSLDYGYTF
many	TRBJ1-4	.	TRBV5-5	15	TGTGCCAGCAGTTCCCCCCGGGATGGGGGTGAAAAACTGTTTTTT	CASSSPRDGGEKLFF
many	TRBJ1-2	TRBD1	TRBV19	14	TGTGCCAGTAGTCAGGGGGTCGGAAGCTATGGCTACACCTTC	CASSQGVGSYGYTF
.	TRBJ2-1	.	TRBV6-4	15	TGTGCCAGCAGTGACGAGGGAGCGGCCTACAATGAGCAGTTCTTC	CASSDEGAAYNEQFF
.	TRBJ1-5	.	TRBV7-9	12	TGTGCCAGCAGCTTAGAAGGGCAACCCCAGCATTTT	CASSLEGQPQHF
.	TRBJ2-1	.	TRBV19	16	TGTGCCAGTAGTAAAATTTCTACCAGCAGCTACAATGAGCAGTTCTTC	CASSKISTSSYNEQFF
.	TRBJ2-1	TRBD2	TRBV7-2	16	TGTGCCAGCAGCCTACTTTCGGCCGGGGGGTACAATGAGCAGTTCTTC	CASSLLSAGGYNEQFF
once	TRBJ2-1	.	TRBV20-1	16	TGCAGTGCTATTCCGACGGACATCAGCTCCTACAATGAGCAGTTCTTC	CSAIPTDISSYNEQFF
.	TRBJ2-3	.	TRBV6-5	16	TGTGCCAGCAGGCGATCTGTCGGGAGTGGGGCAGATACGCAGTATTTT	CASRRSVGSGADTQYF
.	TRBJ1-2	TRBD1	TRBV2	13	TGTGCCAGCAACACACAGGGGGGCTATGGCTACACCTTC	CASNTQGGYGYTF
.	TRBJ1-4	TRBD1	TRBV7-8	15	TGTGCCAGCAGCTTATCGCCCCAGGGGGACGAAAAACTGTTTTTT	CASSLSPQGDEKLFF